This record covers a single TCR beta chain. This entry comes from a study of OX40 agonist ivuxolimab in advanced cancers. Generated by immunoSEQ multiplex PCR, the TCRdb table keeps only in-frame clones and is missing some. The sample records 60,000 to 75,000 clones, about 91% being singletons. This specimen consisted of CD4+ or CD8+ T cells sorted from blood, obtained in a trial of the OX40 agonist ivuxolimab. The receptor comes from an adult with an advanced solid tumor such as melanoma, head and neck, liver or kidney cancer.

This CDR3 reads CASSLWTGASVNNEQFF. The CDR3 bases are TGTGCCAGCAGTTTATGGACAGGGGCTAGCGTCAACAATGAGCAGTTCTTC. The J gene is TRBJ2-1, the V gene TRBV27, with 9 bases fitting TRBD1. Trimming cost V 1 base and J 5 bases; bases outside gene matches: 9. Germline values: CDR1 MNHEY, CDR2 SMNVEV (reference sequence). The CDR3 has 17 residues.